The clone carrying this T cell receptor (beta chain) appeared a few times. The antigen is unknown. The record originates from a study of identical twins. Points from the study as a whole: Shared out-of-frame alpha sequences (those common to twins) showed excess low generation probability.

TCRdb reprocessed the 5' RACE reads via MiXCR and lists one record per CDR3 protein. The table has about 530,000 distinct CDR3 sequences, under 25% seen once. In addition, the sample was reused for a study of yellow fever vaccine responses in identical twins.

Sample: CD4+ T cells sorted from blood. The clonotype was recovered from a woman under 30 in good health.

This CDR3 reads CAISESGAQETQYF. DNA of the CDR3: TGTGCCATCAGTGAGTCAGGGGCCCAAGAGACCCAGTACTTC. The chain carries TRBV10-3 and TRBJ2-5; the D gene is possibly TRBD1 (5 bases). The CDR3 consists of 14 residues. Germline CDR1 and CDR2: ENHRY and SYGVKD. V was trimmed by 0 bases and J by 1 base, leaving 6 bases between them.